Following are 22 T cell receptor beta chains from one sample sequenced in a study of blood T cells in healthy people across ages. PCR was performed a second time for about 7 to 12 cycles using a sample-barcoded 5' primer and a J-beta primer mix. TCRdb reanalysed the 5' RACE reads using MiXCR and keeps one entry per CDR3 protein. The table records about 2 million distinct CDR3 sequences, less than 50% of them present only once. The material sequenced was blood. These TCRs come from a woman aged 35 to 49 in good health.

In this sample, this clonotype turned up a few times. This chain uses TRBV12-3 or TRBV12-4 with TRBJ2-3; 9 nucleotides match TRBD2. CDR3 length equals 15 residues. After removal of 5 bases from V and 9 bases from J, the junction contained 12 bases not matched to a gene. CDR3 loop: CASSPPMAGGRTQYF. The CDR3 bases are TGTGCCAGCAGTCCGCCCATGGCGGGGGGGCGAACGCAGTATTTT.

This chain links TRBV7-2 with TRBJ2-3; 10 nucleotides agree with TRBD2. This CDR3 has 16 amino acids. The V gene end was trimmed by 1 base and the J gene end by 2 bases; junction bases not matched to a gene: 3. The germline V gene has CDR1 SGHTA and CDR2 FQGNSA. The CDR3 sequence: CASSLELAGLTDTQYF. The CDR3 DNA sequence: TGTGCCAGCAGCTTAGAACTAGCGGGGCTCACAGATACGCAGTATTTT.

The gene calls are TRBV10-3 and TRBJ2-4; 9 nucleotides agree with TRBD2. The trim removed 3 bases at V and 0 bases at J, leaving 9 bases unmatched. Germline assignment: CDR1 ENHRY and CDR2 SYGVKD. The CDR3 is 18 amino acids. The CDR3 nucleotides are TGTGCCATCAGTGATAAGAGCGGGGGGCCCGTAGCCAAAAACATTCAGTACTTC. Its translation is CAISDKSGGPVAKNIQYF.

V gene TRBV29-1 combines with J gene TRBJ1-2; 7 bases fit TRBD1. The V segment lost 7 bases and the J segment 13 bases; nucleotides outside the gene matches: 15. Germline V gene lookup returns CDR1 SQVTM and CDR2 ANQGSEA. There are 12 residues in the CDR3. The DNA of the CDR3 is TGCAGCGGGGCCTTCATGGACAGGTGGATCACCTTC. Translation: CSGAFMDRWITF.

The genes are TRBV6-5 and TRBJ2-5, with 9 positions matching TRBD1. The J call may be incorrect, as the DNA end agrees better with TRBJ2-1. The germline CDR1 and CDR2 sequences are MNHEY and SVGAGI. This CDR3 comprises 15 residues. CDR3 region: CASSKDRGPQETQFF. The CDR3 bases are TGTGCCAGCAGCAAGGACAGGGGACCCCAAGAGACCCAGTTCTTC.

This chain links TRBV20-1 with TRBJ2-5; 8 nucleotides align to TRBD2. Germline values: CDR1 DFQATT, CDR2 SNEGSKA (reference sequence). The length of the CDR3 is 14 residues. Losses at the gene ends were 1 base for V and 5 bases for J; bases not matched to a gene: 6. DNA for the CDR3: TGCAGTGCTAGAGCGGGGGGGCCTTGGGAGACCCAGTACTTC. It yields the protein CSARAGGPWETQYF.

The sample holds a few counts of this clonotype. This rearrangement joins TRBV5-1 to TRBJ2-1, with 8 bases aligning to TRBD2. Looked up from germline, CDR1 is SGHRS and CDR2 is YFSETQ. The CDR3 extends over 16 amino acids. J was trimmed by 5 bases and V by 7 bases; bases with no gene match: 14. In DNA, the CDR3 is TGCGCCAGCTCGAGAGGAGCGGGGGACGGACACAATGAGCAGTTCTTC. The encoded protein is CASSRGAGDGHNEQFF.

This chain joins TRBV12-5 and TRBJ2-7; perhaps TRBD1 as D (7 bases). The V and J ends lost 7 bases and 7 bases respectively, with 17 bases between them. The CDR3 contains 13 residues. Germline V gene lookup returns CDR1 LGHNT and CDR2 FRNRAP. The CDR3: CASALTGRHEQYF. In DNA form, the CDR3 reads TGTGCTAGTGCCCTGACAGGGAGGCATGAGCAGTACTTC.

This clonotype was seen a few times. In nucleotides, the CDR3 is TGTGCCAGCAGTACCGGGACTGGGAACATTCAGTACTTC. Translation: CASSTGTGNIQYF. The chain has TRBV3-1 and TRBJ2-4, with TRBD2 as a possible D gene (6 bases). The germline gives CDR1 LGHDT, CDR2 YNNKEL (reference sequence). V gave up 6 bases and J gave up 7 bases, with 13 bases separating them. The CDR3 has 13 residues.

This chain connects TRBV7-2 to TRBJ1-2; unclear D gene. The length of the CDR3 is 16 residues. Per the germline V gene, CDR1 is SGHTA and CDR2 is FQGNSA. V shed 2 bases and J shed 3 bases, with 16 bases lying between them. The CDR3 here is CASSLSPPVAYYGYTF. The DNA of the CDR3 is TGTGCCAGCAGCTTATCGCCTCCCGTGGCTTACTATGGCTACACCTTC. Drawing the rest from reference TRBV7-2 and TRBJ1-2, the complete variable domain is GAGVSQSPSNKVTEKGKDVELRCDPISGHTALYWYRQSLGQGLEFLIYFQGNSAPDKSGLPSDRFSAERTGGSVSTLTIQRTQQEDSAVYLCASSLSPPVAYYGYTFGSGTRLTVV.

The rearrangement uses TRBV4-2 and TRBJ2-2, with D unclear. Trimming took off 6 bases at V and 3 bases at J, with 11 bases between the two ends. Germline loops: CDR1 LGHNA, CDR2 YNFKEQ. This CDR3 is built from 14 residues. CDR3 loop: CASRPREDTGELFF. CDR3 in DNA: TGTGCCAGCAGACCTCGCGAGGACACCGGGGAGCTGTTTTTT.

The gene calls are TRBV3-1 and TRBJ2-3, with 7 bases lining up with TRBD1. Looked up from germline, CDR1 is LGHDT and CDR2 is YNNKEL (reference sequence). The length of the CDR3 is 17 residues. V lost 4 bases and J lost 3; bases outside the gene matches: 13. The chain's CDR3 is CASSPPDRAGRTDTQYF. Here the CDR3 DNA reads TGTGCCAGCAGCCCTCCCGACAGGGCAGGTCGGACAGATACGCAGTATTTT.

Only a few counts were recorded for this clonotype. The V gene is TRBV11-1, the J gene TRBJ2-6; weak D call: TRBD1 (6 bases). Germline values: CDR1 SGHAT, CDR2 FQDESV (reference sequence). The V end was cut by 3 bases, the J end by 2 bases, with 14 bases between. This CDR3 contains 17 residues. The CDR3, as DNA: TGTGCCAGCAGCTTCCAGGGGAATTTTGCTGGGGCCAACGTCCTGACTTTC. It yields the protein CASSFQGNFAGANVLTF.

V and J are TRBV7-2 and TRBJ2-1; 8 nucleotides match TRBD2. The junction had 10 bases not matched to a gene; V was cut back by 5 bases and J by 4 bases. CDR3 length equals 16 residues. Germline assignment: CDR1 SGHTA and CDR2 FQGNSA. The DNA of the CDR3 is TGTGCCAGCAGCCCCGGACTAGCCCCTCTTTACAATGAGCAGTTCTTC. This codes for CASSPGLAPLYNEQFF.

The V gene is TRBV9, the J gene TRBJ2-7, with TRBD2 matching 8 bases. Trimming at V came to 0 bases and at J to 3 bases, leaving 5 bases not matched to a gene. Per germline, CDR1 SGDLS and CDR2 YYNGEE. The CDR3 is 15 residues long. The chain's CDR3 is CASSVGSGVIYEQYF. CDR3 nucleotide sequence: TGTGCCAGCAGCGTAGGTAGCGGGGTTATCTACGAGCAGTACTTC.

V usage is TRBV6-5 and J usage is TRBJ1-2; TRBD1 might be the D (6 bases). The germline V gene encodes CDR1 MNHEY and CDR2 SVGAGI. V lost 6 bases, J lost 7 bases, and 18 bases lay in between. This CDR3 is built from 14 residues. The CDR3: CASSPRGRGGGYTF. CDR3 DNA sequence: TGTGCCAGCAGCCCCAGGGGCAGGGGAGGTGGCTACACCTTC.

This clonotype was observed a single time. A clone one base away is much larger, so this may be a read error. CDR3 in amino acids: CASSLSGGACEQYF. CDR3 DNA: TGTGCCAGCAGCCTAAGCGGGGGGGCCTGTGAGCAGTACTTC. The chain couples TRBV9 to TRBJ2-7; 10 bases are a match to TRBD2. Trimming cost V 4 bases and J 7 bases; bases outside gene matches: 8. The CDR3 has 14 amino acids. CDR1 and CDR2 from the germline V gene are SGDLS and YYNGEE.

This clonotype has a single count. The rearrangement uses TRBV11-2 and TRBJ2-5; D gene unclear. The CDR3 runs to 12 residues. The V gene's germline CDR1 is SGHAT and CDR2 FQNNGV. V shed 5 bases and J shed 5 bases, with 9 bases lying between them. CDR3: CASSPWSETQYF. The CDR3 region has the DNA TGTGCCAGCAGCCCCTGGTCCGAGACCCAGTACTTC.

This clonotype was recorded a few times. The chain employs TRBV12-3 or TRBV12-4 and TRBJ2-7; either TRBD1 or TRBD2 may fit D (7 bases each). The V end was cut by 6 bases, the J end by 0 bases, with 15 bases between. CDR3 length equals 15 residues. CDR3 region: CASRIQGGSSYEQYF. The DNA for the CDR3 is TGTGCCAGCAGAATCCAGGGGGGGAGCTCCTACGAGCAGTACTTC.

This sequence joins TRBV20-1 and TRBJ2-1; D is perhaps TRBD1 (6 bases). The CDR3 loop spans 14 amino acids. Germline lookup yields CDR1 DFQATT and CDR2 SNEGSKA (reference sequence). The CDR3 is CSLFAGQSYNEQFF. CDR3 DNA: TGCAGCTTATTCGCCGGACAGTCCTACAATGAGCAGTTCTTC.

This clonotype was observed a few times. The chain carries TRBV12-3 or TRBV12-4 and TRBJ2-5, with D perhaps TRBD2 (6 bases). Deletions cut 4 bases from V and 5 bases from J, with 14 bases between. The CDR3 spans 14 residues. CDR3 amino acids: CASSSPEGVETQYF. The CDR3 DNA follows: TGTGCCAGCAGTTCCCCGGAGGGCGTGGAGACCCAGTACTTC.

This CDR3 is CASSRTLETDTQYF. For the CDR3, the DNA is TGTGCCAGCAGTCGAACCTTAGAGACAGATACGCAGTATTTT. The chain uses TRBV9 and TRBJ2-3; D unclear. The CDR3 loop spans 14 amino acids. In germline, CDR1 is SGDLS, CDR2 YYNGEE. The V end was cut by 5 bases, the J end by 3 bases, with 13 bases between.